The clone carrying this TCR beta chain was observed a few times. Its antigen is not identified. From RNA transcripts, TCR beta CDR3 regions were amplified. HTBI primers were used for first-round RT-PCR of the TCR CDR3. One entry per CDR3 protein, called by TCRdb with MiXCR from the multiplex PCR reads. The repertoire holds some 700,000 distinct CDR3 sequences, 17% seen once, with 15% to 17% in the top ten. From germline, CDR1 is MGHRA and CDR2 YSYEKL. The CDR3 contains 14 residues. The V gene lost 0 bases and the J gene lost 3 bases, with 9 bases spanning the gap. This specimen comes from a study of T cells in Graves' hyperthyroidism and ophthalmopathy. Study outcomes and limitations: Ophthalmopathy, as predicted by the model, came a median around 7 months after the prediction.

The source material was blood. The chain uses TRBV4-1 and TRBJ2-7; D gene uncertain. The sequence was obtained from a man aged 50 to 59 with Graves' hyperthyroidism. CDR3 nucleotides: TGCGCCAGCAGCCAAGAAGGGCAGTACTACGAGCAGTACTTC. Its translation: CASSQEGQYYEQYF.